This TCR beta chain is drawn from a study of somatic mutations in cytotoxic T cells in rheumatoid arthritis (dated by TCRdb to the late 2010s). A note on the overall study: A FACSAria II or Sony SH800 was used to flow-sort some V beta antibody-stained T-cell populations at nearly 100% purity, and TCRB sequencing was also done on sorted V beta1+ cells. Whether expanded CD8+ T-cell clones in untreated, newly diagnosed rheumatoid arthritis carry somatic mutations was the study question, and clonality was characterized with TCRB deep sequencing. TCRB deep sequencing was performed for approximately 60 rheumatoid arthritis patients and about 20 healthy controls. The median ages of the patient and control groups were essentially identical.

Healthy controls were over 15 blood donors whose buffy coats were used, with a median age of roughly 53 years (range 21-70) and approximately 50% female. CD4+ and CD8+ cells were isolated by positive magnetic bead selection on an AutoMACS, and purity was checked by flow cytometry. Ficoll-Paque PLUS density gradient separation was used to isolate peripheral blood mononuclear cells. Nucleospin Tissue or Tissue XS kits were used to extract DNA from CD4-enriched, CD8-enriched or PBMC samples, and a Qubit 2.0 fluorometer was used for quantification. Beyond this particular receptor, the publication reports: The largest CD8+ clone made up more than 20% of CD8+ cells in about an eighth of the 65 patients, and blood and synovial fluid shared several identical CD8+ TCRB sequences. The expanded CD8+ clones had unknown antigen targets, and not appearing in virus-specific databases did not rule out that they were virus-specific. Healthy controls showed no age-related increase in CD8+ clonality, whereas patients did (Spearman r ≈ 0.49). There was no significant difference in CD8+ T-cell clonality between rheumatoid arthritis patients and age-matched healthy controls.

Genomic DNA underwent TCRB CDR3 sequencing using the immunoSEQ assay. In the original analysis: Nothing other than productive TCRB rearrangements was included in the analyses. Defining a clone by its unique TCRB CDR3 sequence, the study calculated clonality as a productive clonality index derived from Shannon entropy. The template counts of each clone relative to the total templates per sample were used to calculate repertoire overlap between two samples. A correlation with a Spearman r of more than 0.6 was found between V-gene usage by flow cytometry and V-gene usage by TCRB sequencing. TCRdb re-hosts the immuneACCESS table, in-frame sequences only. Its copies lack some clones; in the studies checked, an unresolved V gene accounts for under half of them, and the cause for the rest is not known. The V and J calls and clone size come from that table; D and trimming were worked out from the DNA. Across this sample there are approximately 24,000 clones, with roughly four fifths seen only once. Jointly, the top ten make up 9.5% to 10% of the sample.

Concerning this clone itself: Its antigen is not yet known. Base qualities were left out, and no much larger clone turns up one base away.

The receptor's source is a woman between 18 and 30 years old in good health. The sample taken for sequencing was CD8+ T cells sorted from blood.

The CDR3 has the sequence CASSRTSSYNEQFF. The DNA sequence is given as TGTGCCAGCAGCAGGACAAGCTCCTACAATGAGCAGTTCTTC. This sequence uses TRBV2 and TRBJ2-1, with TRBD1 perhaps the D gene, on 5 matching bases. V loses 6 bases, J loses 0 bases, and the germline ends lie 9 bases apart. CDR1 and CDR2 were assigned from the germline V gene as SNHLY and FYNNEI. The CDR3 starts with the cysteine, ends with the phenylalanine, and has 14 residues. Here the CDR3 DNA is all that survives: 42 bases in frame from base 1.